This TCR beta chain was captured by sequencing in a study of technical replicates of blood from several donors. The germline V gene has CDR1 LNHDA and CDR2 SQIVND (reference sequence). CDR3 length: 14 amino acids. The J segment lost 8 bases and the V segment lost 9 bases, leaving 10 bases of the junction unmatched. Assay used: immunoSEQ multiplex PCR; TCRdb lists only in-frame clones, some missing. Seen here are 15,000 to 20,000 clones, around 87% observed once, and the top ten hold around 13%. The J gene is TRBJ2-1, the V gene TRBV19; 10 nucleotides match TRBD2. This clonotype originated in a human donor in good health. The specimen was PBMCs. CDR3 sequence: CASRSSGSLDEQFF. Written as DNA, the CDR3 is TGTGCCAGCCGTTCTAGCGGGAGTTTGGATGAGCAGTTCTTC. Complete variable domain (other parts from reference TRBV19 and TRBJ2-1): DGGITQSPKYLFRKEGQNVTLSCEQNLNHDAMYWYRQDPGQGLRLIYYSQIVNDFQKGDIAEGYSVSREKKESFPLTVTSAQKNPTAFYLCASRSSGSLDEQFFGPGTRLTVL.